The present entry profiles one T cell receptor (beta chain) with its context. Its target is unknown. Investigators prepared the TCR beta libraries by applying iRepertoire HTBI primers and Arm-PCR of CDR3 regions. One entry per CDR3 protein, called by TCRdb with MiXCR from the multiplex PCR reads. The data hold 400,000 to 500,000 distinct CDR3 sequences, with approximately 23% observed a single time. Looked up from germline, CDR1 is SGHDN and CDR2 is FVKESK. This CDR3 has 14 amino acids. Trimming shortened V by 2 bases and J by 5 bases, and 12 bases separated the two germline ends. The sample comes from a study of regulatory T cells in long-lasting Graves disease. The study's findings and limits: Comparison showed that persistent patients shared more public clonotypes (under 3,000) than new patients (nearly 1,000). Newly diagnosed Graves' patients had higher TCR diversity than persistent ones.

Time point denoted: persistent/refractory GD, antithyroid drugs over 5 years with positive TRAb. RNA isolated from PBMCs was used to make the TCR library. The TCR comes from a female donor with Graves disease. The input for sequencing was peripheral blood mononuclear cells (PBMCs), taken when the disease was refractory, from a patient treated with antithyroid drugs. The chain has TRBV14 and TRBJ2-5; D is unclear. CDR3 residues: CASSQIKGAETQYF. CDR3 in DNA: TGTGCCAGCAGCCAAATTAAGGGCGCGGAGACCCAGTACTTC.